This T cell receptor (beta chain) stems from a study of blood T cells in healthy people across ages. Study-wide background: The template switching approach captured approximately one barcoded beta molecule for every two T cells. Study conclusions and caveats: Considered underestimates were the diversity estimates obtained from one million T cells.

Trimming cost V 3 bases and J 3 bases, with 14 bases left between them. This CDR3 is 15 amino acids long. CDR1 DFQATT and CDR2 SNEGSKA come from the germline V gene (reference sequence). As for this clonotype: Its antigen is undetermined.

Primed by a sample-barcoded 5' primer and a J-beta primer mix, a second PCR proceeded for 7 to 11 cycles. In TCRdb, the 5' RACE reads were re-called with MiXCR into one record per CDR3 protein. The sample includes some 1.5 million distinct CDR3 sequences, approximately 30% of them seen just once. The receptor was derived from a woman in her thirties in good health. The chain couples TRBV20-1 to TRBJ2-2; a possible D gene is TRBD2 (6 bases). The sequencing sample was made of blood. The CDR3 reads CSARRWEEDTGELFF. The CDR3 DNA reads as TGCAGTGCTAGGCGATGGGAGGAGGACACCGGGGAGCTGTTTTTT.